The clone carrying this TCR beta chain was seen repeatedly, ten times or more. Its antigen is undetermined. CDR3 length: 15 residues. V trimming: 5 bases; J trimming: 4 bases; junction bases outside the gene matches: 10. Germline assignment: CDR1 SNHLY and CDR2 FYNNEI. This sample stems from a study of human T cells and chemical hapten exposure. For the study at large: Sensitizing treatment utilized 2% DPC over a roughly 2 cm by roughly 2 cm portion of upper inner arm skin. General study findings and limits: TCRs at a frequency above 1 in 1000 stayed unchanged with DPC sensitization.

During construction of the library, unique molecular identifiers were attached to individual cDNA molecules for quantitative, reproducible TCR counting. TCRdb called the RACE reads again in MiXCR, with one record for every CDR3 protein. The table lists about 80,000 distinct CDR3 sequences, around 7% of them singletons. Described time point: patch test 1, 2 weeks after DPC sensitization. Noted treatment: therapeutic diphenylcyclopropenone sensitization with weekly scalp DPC. Total RNA was isolated from unfractionated whole blood. The chain is built from TRBV2 and TRBJ1-2; 7 bases line up with TRBD1. The TCR was taken from a woman in her twenties or thirties with alopecia areata. Some clones in this sample may be carry-over from other donors' samples. This specimen was whole blood, taken in connection with sensitization to the hapten diphenylcyclopropenone (DPC). The CDR3 here is CASSSTGDRRYGYTF. CDR3 sequence (DNA): TGTGCCAGCAGTTCCACAGGGGATCGGCGCTATGGCTACACCTTC.